This T cell receptor beta chain was recovered during a study of T cell responses to AZD1222 COVID-19 vaccine. Assay used: immunoSEQ multiplex PCR; TCRdb lists only in-frame clones, some missing. The sample lists 100,000 to 150,000 clones, roughly nine tenths occurring once. The CDR3 covers 15 residues. The V and J ends lost 1 base and 1 base respectively, with 8 bases between them. CDR1 MNHEY and CDR2 SMNVEV come from the germline V gene (reference sequence). This rearrangement joins TRBV27 to TRBJ1-3, with D uncertain. The sequences come from peripheral blood, collected on day 0 of AZD1222 vaccination. This TCR was recovered from an adult in good health. The CDR3 here is CASSLWGGSGNTIYF. CDR3 DNA: TGTGCCAGCAGTTTATGGGGAGGATCTGGAAACACCATATATTTT.